These T cell receptor beta chains were read from a single sample in a study of cytomegalovirus exposure and HLA in healthy donors. Assay used: immunoSEQ multiplex PCR; TCRdb lists only in-frame clones, some missing. The sample has fewer than 90,000 clones, roughly three quarters seen once. Specimen: PBMCs. The receptors were gathered from a young man in good health and CMV-seronegative. CDR3s include the opening cysteine and the closing phenylalanine or tryptophan. A D gene is named only where the DNA matches it firmly. The listing skips clone size in some rows; elsewhere it reads once, few, many or a size class.

J gene: TRBJ1-1
clone size: -
D gene: -
V gene: TRBV18
CDR3 DNA: TGTGCCAGCTCACCCTTTTATCAGGTTACTGAAGCTTTCTTT
CDR3 protein: CASSPFYQVTEAFF

J gene: TRBJ1-1
clone size: -
D gene: -
V gene: TRBV20-1
CDR3 DNA: TGCAGTGCTAGAGATCAGACTGAAGCTTTCTTT
CDR3 protein: CSARDQTEAFF

J gene: TRBJ1-1
clone size: -
D gene: -
V gene: TRBV6-5
CDR3 DNA: TGTGCCAGCAGTTCCGGGACAATTAACACTGAAGCTTTCTTT
CDR3 protein: CASSSGTINTEAFF

J gene: TRBJ2-1
clone size: -
D gene: -
V gene: TRBV28
CDR3 DNA: TGTGCCAGCAGTTTAGCTAGGGGGAATGAGCAGTTCTTC
CDR3 protein: CASSLARGNEQFF

J gene: TRBJ1-6
clone size: -
D gene: -
V gene: TRBV11-2
CDR3 DNA: TGTGCCAGCAGCTTGGGTCCAGGTTCACCCCTCCACTTT
CDR3 protein: CASSLGPGSPLHF

J gene: TRBJ2-7
clone size: -
D gene: TRBD1
V gene: TRBV5-5
CDR3 DNA: TGTGCCAGCAGCTTGCAGGGGGCCCCCTACGAGCAGTACTTC
CDR3 protein: CASSLQGAPYEQYF

J gene: TRBJ2-2
clone size: few
D gene: -
V gene: TRBV6-1
CDR3 DNA: TGTGCCAGCAGTCAGGAAAACACCGGGGAGCTGTTTTTT
CDR3 protein: CASSQENTGELFF

J gene: TRBJ1-5
clone size: -
D gene: TRBD1
V gene: TRBV18
CDR3 DNA: TGTGCCAGCTCACCCAACGCAGGGGGCAGGAGCAATCAGCCCCAGCATTTT
CDR3 protein: CASSPNAGGRSNQPQHF

J gene: TRBJ2-1
clone size: -
D gene: TRBD2
V gene: TRBV5-5
CDR3 DNA: TGTGCCAGCAGCTTGGCAGCGGGAGGGCCAGATGAGCAGTTCTTC
CDR3 protein: CASSLAAGGPDEQFF

J gene: TRBJ2-7
clone size: -
D gene: -
V gene: TRBV29-1
CDR3 DNA: TGCAGCGTTGAAGATCTGGACAACTCCTACGAGCAGTACTTC
CDR3 protein: CSVEDLDNSYEQYF

J gene: TRBJ2-4
clone size: -
D gene: -
V gene: TRBV6-5
CDR3 DNA: TGTGCCAGCAGTTACTCAGCCGGAGAGAAAAACATTCAGTACTTC
CDR3 protein: CASSYSAGEKNIQYF

J gene: TRBJ2-3
clone size: -
D gene: -
V gene: TRBV19
CDR3 DNA: TGTGCCAGTAGTATCGGTGCCAGGGGTGGGACAGATACGCAGTATTTT
CDR3 protein: CASSIGARGGTDTQYF

J gene: TRBJ2-2
clone size: -
D gene: TRBD2
V gene: TRBV28
CDR3 DNA: TGTGCCAGCAGTCCCCTTATGGGCGGGAGGGCCGGGGGGACCGGGGAGCTGTTTTTT
CDR3 protein: CASSPLMGGRAGGTGELFF

J gene: TRBJ2-3
clone size: -
D gene: -
V gene: TRBV7-9
CDR3 DNA: TGTGCCAGCAGCTCGTACCTAGAAGATACGCAGTATTTT
CDR3 protein: CASSSYLEDTQYF

J gene: TRBJ2-1
clone size: -
D gene: TRBD2
V gene: TRBV25-1
CDR3 DNA: TGTGCCAGCAGTGAAAGACTAGCGGGGGGCCACTCGTTGTTCTTC
CDR3 protein: CASSERLAGGHSLFF

J gene: TRBJ1-2
clone size: once
D gene: -
V gene: TRBV7-2
CDR3 DNA: TGTGCCAGCAGCCTACCCGGGTCCGCCTATGGCTACACCTTC
CDR3 protein: CASSLPGSAYGYTF

J gene: TRBJ2-2
clone size: -
D gene: TRBD2
V gene: TRBV19
CDR3 DNA: TGTGCCAGTAGTATAAGCGGGGGGGCGACCGGGGAGCTGTTTTTT
CDR3 protein: CASSISGGATGELFF

J gene: TRBJ2-5
clone size: -
D gene: TRBD1
V gene: TRBV5-1
CDR3 DNA: TGCGCCAGCACAGGGGGTGAGGAGACCCAGTACTTC
CDR3 protein: CASTGGEETQYF

J gene: TRBJ2-3
clone size: -
D gene: TRBD2
V gene: TRBV5-6
CDR3 DNA: TGTGCCAGCAGCTTGGGTTATGAAAGCGGGATGGCAGATACGCAGTATTTT
CDR3 protein: CASSLGYESGMADTQYF

J gene: TRBJ2-3
clone size: once
D gene: TRBD2
V gene: TRBV5-1
CDR3 DNA: TGCGCCAGCAGCTCTGGGACTAGCGGGGGAGATACGCAGTATTTT
CDR3 protein: CASSSGTSGGDTQYF

J gene: TRBJ1-3
clone size: -
D gene: -
V gene: TRBV5-8
CDR3 DNA: TGTGCCAGCAGCTCGCGGGGAAACACCATATATTTT
CDR3 protein: CASSSRGNTIYF

J gene: TRBJ2-1
clone size: -
D gene: TRBD2
V gene: TRBV25-1
CDR3 DNA: TGTGCCAGCATGGGGACTAGCGGATACAATGAGCAGTTCTTC
CDR3 protein: CASMGTSGYNEQFF

J gene: TRBJ1-4
clone size: once
D gene: TRBD1
V gene: TRBV18
CDR3 DNA: TGTGCCAGCTCACCAACAGGGGCAGCAACTAATGAAAAACTGTTTTTT
CDR3 protein: CASSPTGAATNEKLFF

J gene: TRBJ2-1
clone size: -
D gene: TRBD1
V gene: TRBV5-1
CDR3 DNA: TGCGCCAGCAGCTGGATTGGGACAGGGAAAGTTAGTGAGCAGTTCTTC
CDR3 protein: CASSWIGTGKVSEQFF

J gene: TRBJ2-7
clone size: -
D gene: TRBD2
V gene: TRBV2
CDR3 DNA: TGTGCCAGCCGACTAGCGGAGGACTACGAGCAGTACTTC
CDR3 protein: CASRLAEDYEQYF

J gene: TRBJ2-3
clone size: -
D gene: -
V gene: TRBV5-1
CDR3 DNA: TGCGCCAGCAGCCCGCACGGTTCTAGCACAGATACGCAGTATTTT
CDR3 protein: CASSPHGSSTDTQYF

J gene: TRBJ1-3
clone size: -
D gene: -
V gene: TRBV18
CDR3 DNA: TGTGCCAGCTCACCCCTTACGGACAGCTCTGGAAACACCATATATTTT
CDR3 protein: CASSPLTDSSGNTIYF

J gene: TRBJ1-5
clone size: -
D gene: TRBD1
V gene: TRBV28
CDR3 DNA: TGTGCCAGCAGCCCCACAGGGGGCCATCAGCCCCAGCATTTT
CDR3 protein: CASSPTGGHQPQHF

J gene: TRBJ1-2
clone size: few
D gene: -
V gene: TRBV4-2
CDR3 DNA: TGTGCCAGCAGCCAAGCCCCAACAGCCCTTGGCTACACCTTC
CDR3 protein: CASSQAPTALGYTF

J gene: TRBJ2-1
clone size: -
D gene: TRBD2
V gene: TRBV19
CDR3 DNA: TGTGCCAGTAGTATCGGGACTAGCGGGGGGGCTTTGAATGAGCAGTTCTTC
CDR3 protein: CASSIGTSGGALNEQFF

J gene: TRBJ2-7
clone size: once
D gene: TRBD1
V gene: TRBV27
CDR3 DNA: TGTGCCAGCAGTTCCTCCCCGGGACAGGCCTCCTACGAGCAGTACTTC
CDR3 protein: CASSSSPGQASYEQYF

J gene: TRBJ1-6
clone size: -
D gene: -
V gene: TRBV6-5
CDR3 DNA: TGTGCCAGCAGATACATCGGAGCATCGGATTCACCCCTCCACTTT
CDR3 protein: CASRYIGASDSPLHF

J gene: TRBJ2-5
clone size: -
D gene: TRBD1
V gene: TRBV7-7
CDR3 DNA: TGTGCTAGCAGCGGACCGGGACAGCAAGAGACCCAGTACTTC
CDR3 protein: CASSGPGQQETQYF

J gene: TRBJ2-1
clone size: -
D gene: -
V gene: TRBV2
CDR3 DNA: TGTGCCAGCAGTGAGGGAGCGTCGGATGAGCAGTTCTTC
CDR3 protein: CASSEGASDEQFF

J gene: TRBJ1-6
clone size: -
D gene: TRBD1
V gene: TRBV7-2
CDR3 DNA: TGTGCCAGCAGCTTTTTACAGGGGGATGCTTCACCCCTCCACTTT
CDR3 protein: CASSFLQGDASPLHF

J gene: TRBJ1-5
clone size: -
D gene: TRBD1
V gene: TRBV7-4
CDR3 DNA: TGTGCCAGCAGCCCTAATTTCCGGGACAGCGATAGAAAGGGGGGGCCCCAGCATTTT
CDR3 protein: CASSPNFRDSDRKGGPQHF

J gene: TRBJ2-5
clone size: -
D gene: TRBD2
V gene: TRBV5-1
CDR3 DNA: TGCGCCAGCAGCTGGGAGGGCGGCCAAGAGACCCAGTACTTC
CDR3 protein: CASSWEGGQETQYF

J gene: TRBJ2-1
clone size: -
D gene: -
V gene: TRBV19
CDR3 DNA: TGTGCCAGTAGTATGGCGGGGATCTCCTACAATGAGCAGTTCTTC
CDR3 protein: CASSMAGISYNEQFF

J gene: TRBJ2-5
clone size: -
D gene: -
V gene: TRBV2
CDR3 DNA: TGTGCCAGCAAGTCCCAGTTGGTAGAGACCCAGTACTTC
CDR3 protein: CASKSQLVETQYF

J gene: TRBJ2-7
clone size: -
D gene: -
V gene: TRBV10-2
CDR3 DNA: TGCGCCAGCAGCACCCCCGAGGGAGGGGGCTACGAGCAGTACTTC
CDR3 protein: CASSTPEGGGYEQYF

J gene: TRBJ1-2
clone size: few
D gene: -
V gene: TRBV7-9
CDR3 DNA: TGTGCCAGCAGCTTGACAGCTGCTAACTATGGCTACACCTTC
CDR3 protein: CASSLTAANYGYTF

J gene: TRBJ1-1
clone size: -
D gene: -
V gene: TRBV27
CDR3 DNA: TGTGCCAGCAGTTCCAGGGGCCTTATGAACACTGAAGCTTTCTTT
CDR3 protein: CASSSRGLMNTEAFF

J gene: TRBJ1-1
clone size: -
D gene: TRBD1
V gene: TRBV10-1
CDR3 DNA: TGCGCCAGCAGTGACCCCAGGGACAGTCGGAACACTGAAGCTTTCTTT
CDR3 protein: CASSDPRDSRNTEAFF

J gene: TRBJ1-2
clone size: -
D gene: -
V gene: TRBV5-6
CDR3 DNA: TGTGCCAGCTACAGGGTAAACTATGGCTACACCTTC
CDR3 protein: CASYRVNYGYTF

J gene: TRBJ2-1
clone size: -
D gene: -
V gene: TRBV30
CDR3 DNA: TGTGCCTGGAGTCTGGCGGGACCCCCGGAGGTCGAGTTCTTC
CDR3 protein: CAWSLAGPPEVEFF

J gene: TRBJ2-7
clone size: -
D gene: TRBD1
V gene: TRBV7-9
CDR3 DNA: TGTGCCAGCAGCTTAAGGGGACAGGGCTATTACGAGCAGTACTTC
CDR3 protein: CASSLRGQGYYEQYF

J gene: TRBJ2-7
clone size: -
D gene: -
V gene: TRBV18
CDR3 DNA: TGTGCCAGCTCACAGGCAGGGTACTACGAGCAGTACTTC
CDR3 protein: CASSQAGYYEQYF

J gene: TRBJ1-4
clone size: -
D gene: -
V gene: TRBV4-2
CDR3 DNA: TGTGCCAGCAGCCAAGATGAGGGGAGGCGTTATGAAAAACTGTTTTTT
CDR3 protein: CASSQDEGRRYEKLFF

J gene: TRBJ2-5
clone size: -
D gene: TRBD2
V gene: TRBV30
CDR3 DNA: TGTGCCTGGAGACTAGCGGGGCAAGAGACCCAGTACTTC
CDR3 protein: CAWRLAGQETQYF

J gene: TRBJ1-5
clone size: -
D gene: TRBD1
V gene: TRBV11-2
CDR3 DNA: TGTGCCAGCAGCTTAGGGACAGGGGAGTATCAGCCCCAGCATTTT
CDR3 protein: CASSLGTGEYQPQHF